Presented here are 9 T cell receptor beta chains from one specimen sequenced in a study of CD8+CD57+ T cells in acquired aplastic anemia. By flow cytometry, patients selected for sequencing had shown an expansion of CD8+CD57+ cells. CDR3 and TCR beta VDJ profiling relied on genomic DNA as the template. TCRdb recomputed calls from the reads with MiXCR, one row per CDR3 protein. The sample includes about 190,000 distinct CDR3 sequences, around 45% of them seen just once. The sample was sorted CD4+, CD8+, or CD8+CD57+ T cells (not recorded which) from PBMCs. The receptors were gathered from a human donor with aplastic anemia.

V and J are TRBV7-3 and TRBJ2-7, with 12 positions matching TRBD1. The CDR3 has 17 amino acids. Germline values: CDR1 SGHTA, CDR2 FQGTGA. Trimming removed 5 bases from V and 6 bases from J; junction bases left unmatched: 14. Written as DNA, the CDR3 is TGTGCCAGCAGCGTGACCGGGACAGGGGGCCTAGGTGGCGAGCAGTACTTC. As protein: CASSVTGTGGLGGEQYF.

This clonotype was observed a few times. The rearrangement joins TRBV7-3 to TRBJ1-1, with D unclear. V was trimmed by 8 bases and J by 1 base, leaving 11 bases between them. The CDR3 covers 13 residues. Germline-derived CDR1 and CDR2 are SGHTA and FQGTGA. CDR3 amino acids: CASGRQANTEAFF. CDR3 in DNA: TGTGCCAGCGGGAGACAAGCGAACACTGAAGCTTTCTTT.

The chain employs TRBV11-3 and TRBJ2-1, with 7 nucleotides matching TRBD2. The CDR3 loop spans 15 amino acids. Germline V gene sequence: CDR1 SGHNT, CDR2 YENEEA. Trimming at V came to 0 bases and at J to 9 bases, leaving 8 bases not matched to a gene. The CDR3: CASSLDGGSVGEQFF. The CDR3 DNA sequence: TGTGCCAGCAGCTTAGACGGCGGGAGCGTGGGTGAGCAGTTCTTC.

The chain links TRBV4-2 to TRBJ1-5; no reliable D call. Germline values: CDR1 LGHNA, CDR2 YNFKEQ. The CDR3 is 16 amino acids. Trimming took off 0 bases at V and 0 bases at J, with 9 bases between the two ends. The CDR3 sequence: CASSQDGGYSNQPQHF. The CDR3 nucleotides are TGTGCCAGCAGCCAAGACGGCGGTTATAGCAATCAGCCCCAGCATTTT.

This clonotype was found many times. The chain employs TRBV3-1 and TRBJ2-7; no definite D call. Trimming shortened V by 5 bases and J by 4 bases, and 6 bases separated the two germline ends. From germline, CDR1 is LGHDT and CDR2 YNNKEL (reference sequence). The CDR3 covers 11 residues. CDR3 sequence reads: CASSNTYEQYF. For the CDR3, the DNA is TGTGCCAGCAGCAATACTTACGAGCAGTACTTC.

This clonotype was counted ten times or more. The rearrangement links TRBV20-1 to TRBJ2-7; TRBD1 agrees at 11 bases. Germline V gene sequence: CDR1 DFQATT, CDR2 SNEGSKA (reference sequence). This CDR3 has 14 amino acids. Trimming took 3 bases from V and 7 from J; bases not matched to a gene: 8. This chain's CDR3 is CSARIGTGGREQYF. DNA for the CDR3: TGCAGTGCTAGGATAGGGACAGGGGGAAGGGAGCAGTACTTC.

The CDR3 nucleotides read TGCGCCAGCAGTGAGTCCGCTGGCTACGAGCAGTACTTC. Protein product: CASSESAGYEQYF. The V and J genes are TRBV10-1 and TRBJ2-7, with D hard to call. Germline V gene lookup returns CDR1 WNHNN and CDR2 SYGVQD (reference sequence). The CDR3 spans 13 residues. V shed 0 bases and J shed 3 bases, with 6 bases lying between them.

This clonotype was seen repeatedly, ten times or more. This chain joins TRBV20-1 and TRBJ2-7, with 8 bases that match TRBD1. The length of the CDR3 is 14 residues. Trimming took 8 bases from V and 2 from J; bases not matched to a gene: 11. CDR1 is DFQATT and CDR2 is SNEGSKA in the germline V gene (reference sequence). In nucleotides, the CDR3 is TGCAGTCCCAGGGGACAGGTTCTAACCTACGAGCAGTACTTC. Translating gives CSPRGQVLTYEQYF.

V usage is TRBV5-1 and J usage is TRBJ2-7; 7 bases fit TRBD2. With V trimmed by 6 bases and J by 3 bases, 3 bases remained unmatched. CDR3 length: 12 amino acids. Germline V CDR1 and CDR2: SGHRS, YFSETQ. The CDR3 DNA sequence: TGCGCCAGCAAAGGACTAGGCTACGAGCAGTACTTC. Amino acid sequence: CASKGLGYEQYF.